A selection of T cell receptor beta chains follows, all from one sample in a study of a mutant IDH1 vaccine in newly diagnosed glioma. The repertoire was sequenced with immunoSEQ multiplex PCR; TCRdb's copy has only in-frame clones and lacks some. The data contain approximately 40,000 clones, 65% to 85% of them singletons. These TCRs are of unknown antigen specificity. The sample was PBMCs, taken from a glioma patient whose treatment included an IDH1 peptide vaccine. All receptors derive from a man between 35 and 55 years old with glioma. Both conserved end residues are part of each CDR3. A D gene is named only where the DNA matches it firmly. Not all rows give a size; the values are once, few, many and, for expanded clones, a class.

TRBV19,few,TRBJ1-5,.,CASILGSNQPQHF,TGTGCCAGTATTCTGGGATCCAATCAGCCCCAGCATTTT
TRBV2,once,TRBJ1-5,TRBD1,CASSRTGSNQPQHF,TGTGCCAGCAGTAGGACAGGGAGCAATCAGCCCCAGCATTTT
TRBV5-4,.,TRBJ2-3,.,CASTKQARFNTDTQYF,TGTGCCAGCACTAAACAAGCTAGATTTAACACAGATACGCAGTATTTT
TRBV19,.,TRBJ2-7,.,CASSIVLGSAEQYF,TGTGCCAGTAGTATAGTTCTAGGTTCTGCCGAGCAGTACTTC
TRBV4-2,.,TRBJ2-7,TRBD2,CASSPVGLAGGKNYEQYF,TGTGCCAGCAGCCCCGTGGGACTAGCGGGAGGGAAAAACTACGAGCAGTACTTC
TRBV5-5,.,TRBJ1-5,TRBD1,CASSLGQGRNQPQHF,TGTGCCAGCAGCTTGGGACAGGGGCGCAATCAGCCCCAGCATTTT
TRBV6-5,.,TRBJ2-3,.,CASRFGGTADTQYF,TGTGCCAGCAGGTTTGGAGGAACGGCAGATACGCAGTATTTT
TRBV2,.,TRBJ2-7,.,CASRGWTNSYEQYF,TGTGCCAGCAGGGGATGGACTAATTCCTACGAGCAGTACTTC
TRBV7-2,.,TRBJ1-2,TRBD1,CASSLVLGQGSSGYTF,TGTGCCAGCAGCTTAGTTTTGGGACAGGGCAGCAGTGGCTACACCTTC
TRBV5-1,.,TRBJ1-2,TRBD1,CASSLDQGVFGYTF,TGCGCCAGCAGCTTGGATCAGGGGGTGTTTGGCTACACCTTC